This record concerns one TCR beta chain sequence. Germline and junction disagree at one end, which may indicate a read error. The CDR3 runs 17 residues. Molecular barcoding with unique molecular identifiers was used for the TCRbeta library. TCRdb re-called the PCR reads with MiXCR, one entry per CDR3 protein. The table shows a few hundred thousand distinct CDR3 sequences, with 9.7% occurring only once. This sample was included in a study of T-cell reconstitution after alpha-beta-depleted transplantation in children. V usage is TRBV12-3 or TRBV12-4 and J usage is TRBJ1-5; a weak D match, TRBD1 (6 bases). This TCR derives from a human donor who donated a stem cell graft to a child with SCID. Source: PBMCs from the stem cell graft donor, taken from the stem cell graft. As DNA, the CDR3 is TGTGCCGGCAGTTTAGACACAGGGTCAGGTGGCAATCAGCCCCAGCATTTT. Translated: CAGSLDTGSGGNQPQHF.